Listed here are 29 T cell receptor beta chains from one sample, sequenced in a study of T-cell reconstitution after alpha-beta-depleted transplantation in children. As it was prepared, the TCRbeta library received unique molecular identifiers. TCRdb passed the PCR reads through MiXCR, listing each CDR3 protein once. The sample contains about 610,000 distinct CDR3 sequences, over 9.5% of which appear only once. This sample comprised PBMCs from the stem cell graft donor, obtained from the stem cell graft. All receptors come from a human donor who donated a stem cell graft to a child with acute myeloid leukemia.

In its sample, this clonotype was seen a few times. The chain has TRBV12-5 and TRBJ2-2; D call uncertain. V lost 2 bases and J 1 base, leaving 8 bases between the germline ends. The CDR3 has 15 residues. The V gene's germline CDR1 is LGHNT and CDR2 FRNRAP. The CDR3, as DNA: TGTGCTAGTGGTTTGTGGACCTTGAACACCGGGGAGCTGTTTTTT. Translated: CASGLWTLNTGELFF.

The V gene is TRBV29-1, the J gene TRBJ2-7, with D unresolved. The CDR3 length is 12 residues. The germline V gene has CDR1 SQVTM and CDR2 ANQGSEA. V was trimmed by 5 bases and J by 3 bases, leaving 11 bases between them. CDR3 in amino acids: CSVLVRRYEQYF. DNA of the CDR3: TGCAGCGTTTTGGTCAGGCGCTACGAGCAGTACTTC.

This clonotype was seen only a few times. The rearrangement links TRBV5-1 to TRBJ2-1; 12 bases match TRBD1. The CDR3 is made up of 16 amino acids. From germline, CDR1 is SGHRS and CDR2 YFSETQ. The V gene end was trimmed by 0 bases and the J gene end by 7 bases; junction bases not matched to a gene: 5. This CDR3 is CASSLGGTGGANEQFF. For the CDR3, the DNA is TGCGCCAGCAGCTTGGGAGGGACAGGGGGCGCGAATGAGCAGTTCTTC.

The chain joins TRBV5-1 to TRBJ2-7, with 7 bases identical to TRBD1. The CDR3 has 14 amino acids. CDR1 and CDR2 from the germline V gene are SGHRS and YFSETQ. Trimming removed 5 bases from V and 0 bases from J; junction bases left unmatched: 5. The CDR3 sequence is CASRGQSLSYEQYF. The CDR3 DNA is TGCGCCAGCAGGGGACAGTCCCTCTCCTACGAGCAGTACTTC.

The chain couples TRBV7-8 to TRBJ2-2; TRBD1 matches 7 bases. The junction had 9 bases not matched to a gene; V was cut back by 5 bases and J by 6 bases. Germline-derived CDR1 and CDR2 are SGHVS and FQNEAQ. The CDR3 has 15 residues. The CDR3: CASSRLPGQAGELFF. In DNA form, the CDR3 reads TGTGCCAGCAGCCGCCTACCAGGACAGGCCGGGGAGCTGTTTTTT.

This clonotype has just a few counts. The rearrangement uses TRBV20-1 and TRBJ2-2; D is possibly TRBD2 (6 bases). In germline, CDR1 is DFQATT, CDR2 SNEGSKA (reference sequence). The germline V and J ends were trimmed by 3 bases and 7 bases, with 12 bases remaining between them. The CDR3 contains 13 residues. CDR3 nucleotides: TGCAGTGCTAGCCGGAGGGGTGACGGGGAGCTGTTTTTT. As protein: CSASRRGDGELFF.

V gene TRBV5-1 combines with J gene TRBJ2-4, with 7 positions matching TRBD1. Germline CDR1 reads SGHRS; CDR2 reads YFSETQ. CDR3 length: 13 amino acids. Trimming at V came to 0 bases and at J to 9 bases, leaving 3 bases not matched to a gene. For the CDR3, the DNA is TGCGCCAGCAGCTTGGTAGGGGGCGGCATTCAGTACTTC. The encoded protein is CASSLVGGGIQYF.

V and J are TRBV20-1 and TRBJ2-7; 8 bases map to TRBD1. This CDR3 contains 13 residues. Looked up from germline, CDR1 is DFQATT and CDR2 is SNEGSKA (reference sequence). With V trimmed by 5 bases and J by 1 base, 4 bases remained unmatched. The CDR3 DNA is TGCAGTGCTTTCTACAGGGGGTCCTACGAGCAGTACTTC. Amino acids: CSAFYRGSYEQYF.

This clonotype was counted at least ten times. This chain joins TRBV20-1 and TRBJ2-7; either TRBD1 or TRBD2 may fit D (7 bases each). The CDR3 has 16 residues. Germline V gene sequence: CDR1 DFQATT, CDR2 SNEGSKA (reference sequence). V was shortened by 2 bases and J by 0 bases, with 17 bases between the two germline ends. The CDR3 coding sequence is TGCAGTGCTAGAACCAGGGGGAGGGGGTACTCCTACGAGCAGTACTTC. This codes for CSARTRGRGYSYEQYF.

This clonotype occurred a few times. The J gene is TRBJ1-2, the V gene TRBV28; D unresolved. This CDR3 has 14 amino acids. Germline V CDR1 and CDR2: MDHEN, SYDVKM. CDR3 DNA: TGTGCTGCTGGACTCAGACTCCTCAACTATGGCTACACCTTC. This encodes CAAGLRLLNYGYTF.

This clonotype was recorded many times. The chain combines TRBV5-1 with TRBJ2-7; a possible D gene is TRBD2 (6 bases). CDR3 length equals 14 residues. In germline, CDR1 is SGHRS, CDR2 YFSETQ. V was clipped by 7 bases and J by 0 bases, with 14 bases between them. Here the CDR3 DNA reads TGCGCCAGCGGCCCGGGACTGGGCTCCTACGAGCAGTACTTC. Its translation is CASGPGLGSYEQYF. The full variable domain, its missing parts supplied by reference TRBV5-1 and TRBJ2-7, is KAGVTQTPRYLIKTRGQQVTLSCSPISGHRSVSWYQQTPGQGLQFLFEYFSETQRNKGNFPGRFSGRQFSNSRSEMNVSTLELGDSALYLCASGPGLGSYEQYFGPGTRLTVT.

The table lists this clonotype with a few counts. The V and J genes are TRBV20-1 and TRBJ2-7; D might be TRBD1 or TRBD2, each matching 5 bases. This CDR3 is 14 amino acids long. Germline CDR1 reads DFQATT; CDR2 reads SNEGSKA (reference sequence). CDR3 coding DNA: TGCACCCCGAAGAACCGGGACGGTCGAGTCGAGCAGTACTTC. Translation gives CTPKNRDGRVEQYF.

This clonotype was found a few times. This chain joins TRBV15 and TRBJ1-5; no definite D call. CDR1 LNHNV and CDR2 YYDKDF come from the germline V gene (reference sequence). The CDR3 covers 14 residues. The V end lost 1 base, the J end lost 3 bases, and 7 bases lay between the germline ends. The CDR3 nucleotides read TGTGCCACCAGCAGAGCCCAGTCCAATCAGCCCCAGCATTTT. It translates to CATSRAQSNQPQHF.

This clonotype was counted many times. The chain couples TRBV7-3 to TRBJ2-1; 8 bases match TRBD2. Germline loops: CDR1 SGHTA, CDR2 FQGTGA. The CDR3 length is 15 residues. The ends lost 0 bases at V and 7 bases at J; junction bases unmatched: 5. CDR3 sequence: CASSLTGTRENEQFF. The CDR3 DNA sequence: TGTGCCAGCAGCTTAACCGGGACTAGGGAAAATGAGCAGTTCTTC. Together with reference TRBV7-3 and TRBJ2-1, the CDR3 gives the full variable domain: GAGVSQTPSNKVTEKGKYVELRCDPISGHTALYWYRQSLGQGPEFLIYFQGTGAADDSGLPNDRFFAVRPEGSVSTLKIQRTERGDSAVYLCASSLTGTRENEQFFGPGTRLTVL.

CDR3 region: CASSLRLAGAETQYF. CDR3 nucleotides: TGTGCCAGCAGCTTGAGACTAGCGGGAGCCGAGACCCAGTACTTC. The chain couples TRBV7-2 to TRBJ2-5; 12 bases map to TRBD2. Germline lookup yields CDR1 SGHTA and CDR2 FQGNSA. The CDR3 loop spans 15 amino acids. V lost 3 bases, J lost 5 bases, and 4 bases stayed unmatched.

In this sample, this clonotype turned up many times. This chain uses TRBV7-2 with TRBJ2-3; tentative D call: TRBD2 (7 bases). The V gene lost 8 bases and the J gene lost 3 bases, with 21 bases spanning the gap. The CDR3 sequence is 16 residues long. From germline, CDR1 is SGHTA and CDR2 FQGNSA. The CDR3 sequence is CASSHRGLGGTDTQYF. CDR3 nucleotide sequence: TGTGCCAGCTCTCACCGAGGACTAGGGGGAACAGATACGCAGTATTTT.

Turning to this clonotype: No DNA is shown, since the ends of the CDR3 on it are uncertain; the CDR3 is the one TCRdb lists. J is TRBJ2-1 and V is TRBV30; the D segment call TRBD1 is taken from the table without a DNA check. Both ends counted, the CDR3 spans 10 residues. Germline CDR1 reads GTSNPN; CDR2 reads SVGIG (reference sequence). CDR3 in amino acids: CAWGGGSKFF.

This clonotype came up many times. The V and J genes are TRBV7-2 and TRBJ1-2, with TRBD1 matching over 7 bases. Germline trimming cut 6 bases from V and 2 bases from J; bases unmatched to any gene: 12. Germline values: CDR1 SGHTA, CDR2 FQGNSA. CDR3 size: 16 residues. CDR3 nucleotide sequence: TGTGCCAGCAGAATAGATTACCCGGGACAGAACTATGGCTACACCTTC. This gives the protein CASRIDYPGQNYGYTF.

This clonotype appeared a few times. The chain couples TRBV28 to TRBJ2-4; 9 nucleotides align to TRBD1. With V trimmed by 6 bases and J by 0 bases, 12 bases remained unmatched. The length of the CDR3 is 18 residues. Germline assignment: CDR1 MDHEN and CDR2 SYDVKM. CDR3 residues: CASSAYLWTGVAKNIQYF. CDR3 coding DNA: TGTGCCAGCAGCGCTTACCTCTGGACAGGGGTAGCCAAAAACATTCAGTACTTC.

The CDR3 loop reads CASSQVLLGGEGEEDYGYTF. CDR3 DNA: TGTGCCAGCAGCCAAGTCTTATTAGGGGGCGAAGGCGAGGAAGACTATGGCTACACCTTC. The V and J genes are TRBV4-2 and TRBJ1-2; 7 bases are a match to TRBD1. The germline V gene encodes CDR1 LGHNA and CDR2 YNFKEQ. With V trimmed by 1 base and J by 3 bases, 20 bases remained unmatched. The CDR3 sequence is 20 residues long.

This rearrangement joins TRBV3-1 to TRBJ2-7; TRBD1 agrees at 10 bases. V gave up 4 bases and J gave up 3 bases; unmatched junction bases: 9. Germline-derived CDR1 and CDR2 are LGHDT and YNNKEL (reference sequence). CDR3 length: 16 amino acids. The CDR3: CASSPNADRGNYEQYF. CDR3 in DNA: TGTGCCAGCAGCCCGAACGCGGACAGGGGGAACTACGAGCAGTACTTC.

The chain recombines TRBV28 with TRBJ2-7; 13 bases are a match to TRBD2. The V segment lost 5 bases and the J segment 3 bases; nucleotides outside the gene matches: 16. Germline V CDR1 and CDR2: MDHEN, SYDVKM. The CDR3 runs 19 residues. The CDR3 reads CASSGPLTSGRALLYEQYF. The DNA for the CDR3 is TGTGCCAGCAGTGGCCCCCTTACTAGCGGGAGGGCCTTACTCTACGAGCAGTACTTC.

This sequence joins TRBV27 and TRBJ2-7; D unclear. V was cut by 3 bases and J by 2 bases, with 17 bases left in between. The CDR3 has 16 amino acids. Germline CDR1 is MNHEY and CDR2 is SMNVEV (reference sequence). This CDR3 is CASSFSSLAAPYEQYF. The CDR3 DNA reads as TGTGCCAGCAGTTTCTCCTCGCTCGCAGCACCCTACGAGCAGTACTTC.

There are many counts of this clonotype. V is TRBV6-2 or TRBV6-3 and J is TRBJ2-6; D possibly corresponds to TRBD1 (6 bases). Germline CDR1 reads MNHEY; CDR2 reads SVGEGT. V lost 2 bases and J 0 bases, leaving 14 bases between the germline ends. The CDR3 covers 18 residues. The CDR3: CASSYPTGHSSGANVLTF. CDR3 nucleotides: TGTGCCAGCAGTTACCCCACGGGACATAGCTCTGGGGCCAACGTCCTGACTTTC.

This clonotype was seen a few times. This chain uses TRBV4-3 with TRBJ2-7; D ambiguous. Germline V gene data show CDR1 as LGHNA and CDR2 as YSLEER. The CDR3 sequence is 13 residues long. Trimming removed 0 bases at V and 6 bases at J, with 9 bases between. The DNA for the CDR3 is TGCGCCAGCAGCCAAGAACCGGGCGGCGAGCAGTACTTC. The encoded protein is CASSQEPGGEQYF.

This clonotype was seen repeatedly, ten times or more. The chain recombines TRBV7-2 with TRBJ2-7; 9 bases map to TRBD2. This CDR3 spans 15 amino acids. V dropped 2 bases and J dropped 3; count of bases not matched to a gene: 5. Per germline, CDR1 SGHTA and CDR2 FQGNSA. Here the CDR3 reads CASSLLAGFFYEQYF. In DNA form, the CDR3 reads TGTGCCAGCAGCTTACTAGCGGGGTTTTTCTACGAGCAGTACTTC.

There are many counts of this clonotype. V is TRBV3-1 and J is TRBJ2-3; 9 bases agree with TRBD2. V was clipped by 4 bases and J by 8 bases; unmatched bases: 10. This CDR3 is 15 amino acids long. CDR1 and CDR2 (germline): LGHDT, YNNKEL (reference sequence). CDR3 sequence (DNA): TGTGCCAGCAGCCCCGGGACTAGCTTTCGGGGTACGCAGTATTTT. It yields the protein CASSPGTSFRGTQYF.

This clonotype was found many times. The chain employs TRBV20-1 and TRBJ2-5; perhaps TRBD2 as D (6 bases). Trimming stripped 3 bases from V and 2 bases from J, with 10 bases between. Looked up from germline, CDR1 is DFQATT and CDR2 is SNEGSKA (reference sequence). The CDR3 sequence is 13 residues long. The CDR3 here is CSARFSGQETQYF. The CDR3 coding sequence is TGCAGTGCTAGGTTTAGCGGACAAGAGACCCAGTACTTC.

Only a few counts were recorded for this clonotype. The chain carries TRBV7-9 and TRBJ2-7; D is ambiguous. The germline V and J ends were trimmed by 0 bases and 5 bases, with 11 bases remaining between them. Germline V gives CDR1 SEHNR, CDR2 FQNEAQ (reference sequence). There are 14 residues in the CDR3. As DNA, the CDR3 is TGTGCCAGCAGCTTAGCGGGCCGTAAGAACGAGCAGTACTTC. As protein: CASSLAGRKNEQYF.